This T cell receptor beta chain was sequenced for a study of blood T cell repertoires in COVID-19. The protocol was immunoSEQ multiplex PCR, while the TCRdb copy is restricted to in-frame clones and leaves out a portion. The top ten clones hold approximately 1.4% of a sample with approximately 240,000 clones, around 85% of them seen once. Per the germline V gene, CDR1 is SGHVS and CDR2 is FNYEAQ. The CDR3 is 17 amino acids. The junction had 11 bases not matched to a gene; V was cut back by 1 base and J by 6 bases. J is TRBJ2-5 and V is TRBV7-6, with TRBD1 matching 10 bases. This receptor was obtained from a woman aged 40 to 49 with acute COVID-19. The sample comprised PBMCs or T cells enriched from blood (not recorded which). The CDR3 reads CASSLVGPGTGVKTQYF. The CDR3 DNA follows: TGTGCCAGCAGCTTAGTTGGGCCCGGGACAGGGGTGAAGACCCAGTACTTC. The full variable domain, its missing parts supplied by reference TRBV7-6 and TRBJ2-5, is GAGVSQSPRYKVTKRGQDVALRCDPISGHVSLYWYRQALGQGPEFLTYFNYEAQQDKSGLPNDRFSAERPEGSISTLTIQRTEQRDSAMYRCASSLVGPGTGVKTQYFGPGTRLLVL.